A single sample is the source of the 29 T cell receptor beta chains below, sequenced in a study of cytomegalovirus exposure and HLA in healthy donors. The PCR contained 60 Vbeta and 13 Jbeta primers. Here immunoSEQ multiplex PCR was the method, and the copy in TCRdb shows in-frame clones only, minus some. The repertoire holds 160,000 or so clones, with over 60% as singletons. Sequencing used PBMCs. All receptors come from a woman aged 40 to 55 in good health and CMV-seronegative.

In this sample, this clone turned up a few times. The chain's CDR3 is CASSPQVVQYF. The DNA for the CDR3 is TGTGCCAGCAGTCCACAGGTGGTGCAGTACTTC. The chain is built from TRBV2 and TRBJ2-7; D is perhaps TRBD1 (5 bases). CDR1 is SNHLY and CDR2 is FYNNEI in the germline V gene. V was shortened by 5 bases and J by 9 bases, with 11 bases between the two germline ends. The CDR3 loop spans 11 amino acids.

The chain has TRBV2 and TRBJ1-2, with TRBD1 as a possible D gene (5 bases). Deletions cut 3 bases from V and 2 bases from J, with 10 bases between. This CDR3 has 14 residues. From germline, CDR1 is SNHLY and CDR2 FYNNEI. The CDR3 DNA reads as TGTGCCAGCAGTGACCCGACAGAGAACTATGGCTACACCTTC. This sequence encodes CASSDPTENYGYTF.

The CDR3 loop is CASSLAASGNTGELFF. The CDR3 bases are TGTGCCAGCAGCTTAGCCGCTAGCGGGAACACCGGGGAGCTGTTTTTT. The chain joins TRBV7-6 to TRBJ2-2; the match to TRBD2 covers 7 bases. J lost 1 base, V lost 0 bases, and 2 bases had no gene match. The CDR3 sequence is 16 residues long. Germline V lookup: CDR1 SGHVS, CDR2 FNYEAQ.

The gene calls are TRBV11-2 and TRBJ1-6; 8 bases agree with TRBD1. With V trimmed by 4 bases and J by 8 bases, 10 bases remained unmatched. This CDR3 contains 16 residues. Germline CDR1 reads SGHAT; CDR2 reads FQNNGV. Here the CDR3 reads CASSSGQGRRYSPLHF. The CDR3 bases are TGTGCCAGCAGCTCAGGACAGGGAAGGAGATATTCACCCCTCCACTTT.

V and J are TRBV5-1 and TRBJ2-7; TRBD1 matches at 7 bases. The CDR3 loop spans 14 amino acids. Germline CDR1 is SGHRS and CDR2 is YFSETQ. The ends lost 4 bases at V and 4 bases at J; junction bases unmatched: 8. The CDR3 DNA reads TGCGCCAGCAGCCGTGGGACAGAAGGTTACGAGCAGTACTTC. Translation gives CASSRGTEGYEQYF. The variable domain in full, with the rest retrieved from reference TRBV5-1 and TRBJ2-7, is KAGVTQTPRYLIKTRGQQVTLSCSPISGHRSVSWYQQTPGQGLQFLFEYFSETQRNKGNFPGRFSGRQFSNSRSEMNVSTLELGDSALYLCASSRGTEGYEQYFGPGTRLTVT.

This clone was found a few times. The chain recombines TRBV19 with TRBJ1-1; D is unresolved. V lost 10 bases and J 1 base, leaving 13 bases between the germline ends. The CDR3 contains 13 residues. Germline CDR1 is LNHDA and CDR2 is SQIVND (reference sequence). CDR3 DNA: TGTGCCACCCTAGCTAAGAGGAACACTGAAGCTTTCTTT. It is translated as CATLAKRNTEAFF.

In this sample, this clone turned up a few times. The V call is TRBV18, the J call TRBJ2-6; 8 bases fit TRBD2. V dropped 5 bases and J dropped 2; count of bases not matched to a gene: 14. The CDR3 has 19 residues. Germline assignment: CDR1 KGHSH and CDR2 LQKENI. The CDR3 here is CASSSPREGLMAGANVLTF. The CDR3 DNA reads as TGTGCCAGCTCATCCCCCCGGGAGGGGCTCATGGCTGGGGCCAACGTCCTGACTTTC.

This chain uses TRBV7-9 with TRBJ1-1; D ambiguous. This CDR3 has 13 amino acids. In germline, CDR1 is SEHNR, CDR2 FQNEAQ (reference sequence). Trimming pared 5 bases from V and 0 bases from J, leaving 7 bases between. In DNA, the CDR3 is TGTGCCAGCAGCCCTGAGATGAACACTGAAGCTTTCTTT. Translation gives CASSPEMNTEAFF.

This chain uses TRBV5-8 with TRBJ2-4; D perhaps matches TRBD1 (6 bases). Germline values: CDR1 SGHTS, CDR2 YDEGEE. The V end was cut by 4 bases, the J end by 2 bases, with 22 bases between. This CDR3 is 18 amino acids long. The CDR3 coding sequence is TGTGCCAGCAGCGATCCTGGACAGTGGAGGAAGACCAAAAACATTCAGTACTTC. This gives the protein CASSDPGQWRKTKNIQYF.

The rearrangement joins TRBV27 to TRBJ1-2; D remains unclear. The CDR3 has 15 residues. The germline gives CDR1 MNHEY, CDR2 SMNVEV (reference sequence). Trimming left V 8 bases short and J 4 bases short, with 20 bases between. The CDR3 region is CASAFTAGLLYGYTF. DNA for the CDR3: TGTGCCAGCGCTTTCACAGCCGGCCTCCTCTATGGCTACACCTTC.

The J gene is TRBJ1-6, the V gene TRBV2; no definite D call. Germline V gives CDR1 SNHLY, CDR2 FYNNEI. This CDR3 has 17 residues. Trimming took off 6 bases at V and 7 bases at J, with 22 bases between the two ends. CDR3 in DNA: TGTGCCAGCAGGGGAGGGAGTCGGGCTAAAGGAAATTCACCCCTCCACTTT. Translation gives CASRGGSRAKGNSPLHF.

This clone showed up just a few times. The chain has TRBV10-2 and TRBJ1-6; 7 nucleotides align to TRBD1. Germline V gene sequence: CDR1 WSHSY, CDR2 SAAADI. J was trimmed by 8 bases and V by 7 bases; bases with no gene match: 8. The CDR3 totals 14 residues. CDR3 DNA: TGCGCCAGCAAACAGACAGGGCTGGATTCACCCCTCCACTTT. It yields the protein CASKQTGLDSPLHF.

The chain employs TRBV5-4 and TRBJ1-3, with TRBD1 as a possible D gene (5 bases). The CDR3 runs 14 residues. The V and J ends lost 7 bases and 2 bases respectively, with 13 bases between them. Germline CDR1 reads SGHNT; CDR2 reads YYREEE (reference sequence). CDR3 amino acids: CASGGGVAGNTIYF. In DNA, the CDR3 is TGTGCCAGCGGCGGAGGGGTTGCTGGAAACACCATATATTTT.

The CDR3 nucleotides read TGTGCCAGCAGTTTGGGCGGGGCGAGCACAGATACGCAGTATTTT. As protein: CASSLGGASTDTQYF. The chain has TRBV28 and TRBJ2-3; D might be TRBD2 (6 bases). Germline CDR1 reads MDHEN; CDR2 reads SYDVKM. The CDR3 covers 15 residues. Trimming stripped 3 bases from V and 0 bases from J, with 10 bases between. The whole variable domain, filled in from reference TRBV28 and TRBJ2-3, reads DVKVTQSSRYLVKRTGEKVFLECVQDMDHENMFWYRQDPGLGLRLIYFSYDVKMKEKGDIPEGYSVSREKKERFSLILESASTNQTSMYLCASSLGGASTDTQYFGPGTRLTVL.

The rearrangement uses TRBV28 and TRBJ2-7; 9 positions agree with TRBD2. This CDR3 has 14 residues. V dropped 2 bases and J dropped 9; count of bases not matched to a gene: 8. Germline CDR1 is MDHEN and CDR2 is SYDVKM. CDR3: CASSLAGGLRPQYF. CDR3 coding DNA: TGTGCCAGCAGTTTAGCGGGGGGGCTGCGCCCGCAGTACTTC.

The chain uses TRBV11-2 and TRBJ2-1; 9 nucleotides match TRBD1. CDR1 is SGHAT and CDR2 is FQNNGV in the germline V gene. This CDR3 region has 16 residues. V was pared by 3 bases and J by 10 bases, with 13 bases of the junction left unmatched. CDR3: CASSFNNRGRFWEQFF. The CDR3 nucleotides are TGTGCCAGCAGCTTTAACAACAGGGGGCGTTTCTGGGAGCAGTTCTTC.

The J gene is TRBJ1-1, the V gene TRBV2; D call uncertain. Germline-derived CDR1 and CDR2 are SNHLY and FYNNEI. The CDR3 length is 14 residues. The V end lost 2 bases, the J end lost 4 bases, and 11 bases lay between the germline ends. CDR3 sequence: CASSEQTAGTEAFF. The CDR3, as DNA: TGTGCCAGCAGTGAACAAACAGCCGGCACTGAAGCTTTCTTT.

The CDR3 bases are TGTGCCAGCAGCTCAAATACCGCCGGGACAGCCACCTACGAGCAGTACTTC. Its protein is CASSSNTAGTATYEQYF. The V call is TRBV7-9, the J call TRBJ2-7; TRBD1 matches at 7 bases. CDR3 length: 17 amino acids. CDR1 is SEHNR and CDR2 is FQNEAQ in the germline V gene (reference sequence). The V segment lost 4 bases and the J segment 2 bases; nucleotides outside the gene matches: 14. The full variable domain, rest sourced from reference TRBV7-9 and TRBJ2-7, is DTGVSQNPRHKITKRGQNVTFRCDPISEHNRLYWYRQTLGQGPEFLTYFQNEAQLEKSRLLSDRFSAERPKGSFSTLEIQRTEQGDSAMYLCASSSNTAGTATYEQYFGPGTRLTVT.

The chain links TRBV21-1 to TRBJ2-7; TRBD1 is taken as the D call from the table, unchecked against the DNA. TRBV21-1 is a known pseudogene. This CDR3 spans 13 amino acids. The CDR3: CARNWTGPYEQYF. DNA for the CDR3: TGTGCCCGCAACTGGACAGGACCCTACGAGCAGTACTTC.

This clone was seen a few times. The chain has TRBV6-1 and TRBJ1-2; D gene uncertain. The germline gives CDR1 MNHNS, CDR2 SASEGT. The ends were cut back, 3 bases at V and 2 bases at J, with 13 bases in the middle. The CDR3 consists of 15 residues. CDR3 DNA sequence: TGTGCCAGCAGTGAGGTAGTCGGTGTGAACTATGGCTACACCTTC. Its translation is CASSEVVGVNYGYTF.

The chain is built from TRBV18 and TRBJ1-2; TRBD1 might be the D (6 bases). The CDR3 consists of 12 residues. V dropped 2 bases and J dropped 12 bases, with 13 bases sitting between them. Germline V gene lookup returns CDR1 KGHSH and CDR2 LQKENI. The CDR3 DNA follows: TGTGCCAGCTCACCAGCTGACAGGTACAACACCTTC. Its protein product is CASSPADRYNTF.

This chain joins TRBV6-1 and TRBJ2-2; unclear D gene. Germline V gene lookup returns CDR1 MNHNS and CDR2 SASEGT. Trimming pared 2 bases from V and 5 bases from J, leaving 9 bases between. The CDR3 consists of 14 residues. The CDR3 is CASSESTTTGELFF. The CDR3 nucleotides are TGTGCCAGCAGTGAATCCACGACTACCGGGGAGCTGTTTTTT.

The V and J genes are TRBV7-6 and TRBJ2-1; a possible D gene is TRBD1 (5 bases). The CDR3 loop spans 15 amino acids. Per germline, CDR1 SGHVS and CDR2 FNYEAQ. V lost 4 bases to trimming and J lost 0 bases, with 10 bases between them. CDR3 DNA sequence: TGTGCCAGCAGCTCCCAGGGTCCCTCCTACAATGAGCAGTTCTTC. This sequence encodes CASSSQGPSYNEQFF.

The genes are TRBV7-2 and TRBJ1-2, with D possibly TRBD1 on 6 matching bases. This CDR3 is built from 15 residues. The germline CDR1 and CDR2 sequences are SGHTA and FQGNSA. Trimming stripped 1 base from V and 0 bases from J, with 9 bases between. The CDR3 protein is CASSLGPGANYGYTF. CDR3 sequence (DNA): TGTGCCAGCAGCTTAGGTCCAGGGGCTAACTATGGCTACACCTTC.

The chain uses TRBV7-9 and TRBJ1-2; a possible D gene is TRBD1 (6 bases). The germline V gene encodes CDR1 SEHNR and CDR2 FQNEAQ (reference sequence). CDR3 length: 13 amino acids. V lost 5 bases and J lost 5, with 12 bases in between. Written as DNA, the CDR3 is TGTGCCAGCAGCGCCGACAGGAATTATGGCTACACCTTC. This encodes CASSADRNYGYTF. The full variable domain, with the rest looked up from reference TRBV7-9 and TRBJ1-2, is DTGVSQNPRHKITKRGQNVTFRCDPISEHNRLYWYRQTLGQGPEFLTYFQNEAQLEKSRLLSDRFSAERPKGSFSTLEIQRTEQGDSAMYLCASSADRNYGYTFGSGTRLTVV.

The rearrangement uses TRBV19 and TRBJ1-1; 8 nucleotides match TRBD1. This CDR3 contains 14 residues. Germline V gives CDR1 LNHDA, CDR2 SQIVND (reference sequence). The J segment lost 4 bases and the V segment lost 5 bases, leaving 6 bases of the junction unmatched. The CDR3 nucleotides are TGTGCCAGTAGTCTCGGACAGGGTACCACTGAAGCTTTCTTT. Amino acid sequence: CASSLGQGTTEAFF.

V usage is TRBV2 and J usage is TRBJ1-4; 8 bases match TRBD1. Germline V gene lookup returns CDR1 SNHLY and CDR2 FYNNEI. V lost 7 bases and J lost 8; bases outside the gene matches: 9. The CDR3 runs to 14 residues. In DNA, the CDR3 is TGTGCCAGCAACAAACAGGGGGTTGGAGAAAAACTGTTTTTT. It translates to CASNKQGVGEKLFF.

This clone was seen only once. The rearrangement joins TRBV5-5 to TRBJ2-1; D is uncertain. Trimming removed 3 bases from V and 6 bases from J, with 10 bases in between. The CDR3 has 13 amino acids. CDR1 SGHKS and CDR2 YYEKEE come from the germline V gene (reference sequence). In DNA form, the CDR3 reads TGTGCCAGCAGCTCCCTGTCAGGCAATGAGCAGTTCTTC. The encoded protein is CASSSLSGNEQFF.

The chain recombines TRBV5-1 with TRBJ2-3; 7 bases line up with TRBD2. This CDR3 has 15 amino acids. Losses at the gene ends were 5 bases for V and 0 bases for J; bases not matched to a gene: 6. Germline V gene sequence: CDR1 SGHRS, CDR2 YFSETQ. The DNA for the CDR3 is TGCGCCAGCAGGAGTCTAGCGGCTAGCACAGATACGCAGTATTTT. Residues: CASRSLAASTDTQYF. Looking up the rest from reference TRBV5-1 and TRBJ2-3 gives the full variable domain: KAGVTQTPRYLIKTRGQQVTLSCSPISGHRSVSWYQQTPGQGLQFLFEYFSETQRNKGNFPGRFSGRQFSNSRSEMNVSTLELGDSALYLCASRSLAASTDTQYFGPGTRLTVL.